This T cell receptor (beta chain) was captured by sequencing in a study of T cell repertoires in cytomegalovirus infection (dated by TCRdb to between 2018 and 2021). Broadly, across the study: Recently identified HLA-C-restricted CMV epitopes, whose presentation resists viral immunomodulation, were targeted by peptide stimulations together with well-studied HLA-B-restricted epitopes. Because public TCR beta signatures pointed to carriage of CMV infection together with the matching HLA type, the HLA type of each donor mattered for the analysis.

Sequencing relied on an Illumina HiSeq 1500. Starting from the raw public reads, TCRdb applied fastp trimming at Q25, assembled clones with MiXCR and retained in-frame beta chains. All rows with the same CDR3 protein become a single entry with the most common DNA and genes. The sample table shows about 920,000 distinct CDR3 sequences, and around 30% are seen once. Around 15% of the sample is held by the ten biggest clonotypes. This clonotype was counted many times. Its antigen target is currently unknown. The record has no base qualities; no much larger clone is one base away. V drops 2 bases and J drops 4 bases, leaving 5 bases in between. There are 12 amino acids in the CDR3, from cysteine to phenylalanine inclusive. Left in the record is the CDR3 DNA by itself, 36 bases read in frame from the first base. The intended sense of this specimen's treatment or condition label: in vitro stimulation with specific CMV peptide epitopes to enrich CMV-specific T cells.

General findings and caveats noted by the study authors: In both this cohort and an independent roughly 350-donor cohort, the cumulative frequency of public TCR beta family members distinguished carriers of CMV infection plus the relevant HLA type. In the ex vivo response, HLA-C-restricted CMV-specific TCR beta clonotypes were dominant, and in two of eight donors the single most frequent clonotype came from this HLA-C-restricted group.

The V and J genes are TRBV12-3 or TRBV12-4 and TRBJ2-5; no D segment can be confidently identified. The sample consisted of cultured CD8+ T cells from PBMCs, taken from culture after CMV antigen stimulation. The sequence was obtained from a human donor in good health (CMV status not recorded). Some clones in this sample may be carry-over from other donors' samples. The nucleotide sequence is TGTGCCAGCAGTTTAACTTCAGAGACCCAGTACTTC. Protein translation: CASSLTSETQYF.